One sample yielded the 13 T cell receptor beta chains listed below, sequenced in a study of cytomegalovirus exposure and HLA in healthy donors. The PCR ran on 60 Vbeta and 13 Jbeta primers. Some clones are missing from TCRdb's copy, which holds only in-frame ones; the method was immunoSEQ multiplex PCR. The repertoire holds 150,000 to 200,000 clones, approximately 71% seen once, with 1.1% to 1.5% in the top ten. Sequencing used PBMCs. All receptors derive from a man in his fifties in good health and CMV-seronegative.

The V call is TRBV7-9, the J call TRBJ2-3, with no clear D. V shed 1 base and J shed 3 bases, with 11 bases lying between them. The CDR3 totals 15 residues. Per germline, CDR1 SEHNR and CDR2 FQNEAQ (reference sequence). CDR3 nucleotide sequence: TGTGCCAGCAGCTTAGGACGGCTAGGTACAGATACGCAGTATTTT. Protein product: CASSLGRLGTDTQYF.

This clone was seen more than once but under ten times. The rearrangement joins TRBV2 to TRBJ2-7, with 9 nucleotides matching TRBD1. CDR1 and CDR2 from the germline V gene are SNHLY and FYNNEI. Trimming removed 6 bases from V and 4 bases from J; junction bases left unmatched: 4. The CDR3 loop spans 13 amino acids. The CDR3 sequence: CASSGTGLYEQYF. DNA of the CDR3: TGTGCCAGCAGCGGGACAGGGCTTTACGAGCAGTACTTC.

The CDR3 nucleotides are TGTGCCAGTAGTCCGAGGGACAGGTTCCTTAGCAATCAGCCCCAGCATTTT. It is translated as CASSPRDRFLSNQPQHF. The chain joins TRBV19 to TRBJ1-5, with 8 nucleotides matching TRBD1. This CDR3 is built from 17 residues. The germline V gene has CDR1 LNHDA and CDR2 SQIVND (reference sequence). Losses at the gene ends were 5 bases for V and 0 bases for J; bases not matched to a gene: 9.

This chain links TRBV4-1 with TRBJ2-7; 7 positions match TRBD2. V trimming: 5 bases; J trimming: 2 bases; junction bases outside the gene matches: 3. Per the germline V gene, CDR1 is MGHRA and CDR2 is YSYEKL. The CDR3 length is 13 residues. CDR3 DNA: TGCGCCAGCAGCGGGCGGGGGACCTACGAGCAGTACTTC. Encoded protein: CASSGRGTYEQYF.

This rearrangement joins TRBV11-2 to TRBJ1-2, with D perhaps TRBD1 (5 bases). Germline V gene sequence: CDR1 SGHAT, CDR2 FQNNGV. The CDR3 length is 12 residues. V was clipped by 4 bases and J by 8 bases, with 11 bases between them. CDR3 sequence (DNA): TGTGCCAGCAGCTGGGGGGGGAACGGCTACACCTTC. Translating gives CASSWGGNGYTF. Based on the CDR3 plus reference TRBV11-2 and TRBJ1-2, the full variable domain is EAGVAQSPRYKIIEKRQSVAFWCNPISGHATLYWYQQILGQGPKLLIQFQNNGVVDDSQLPKDRFSAERLKGVDSTLKIQPAKLEDSAVYLCASSWGGNGYTFGSGTRLTVV.

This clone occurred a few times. DNA of the CDR3: TGTGCCAGCAGCCGGGACACCTTTTTGAACACTGAAGCTTTCTTT. It specifies CASSRDTFLNTEAFF. This rearrangement joins TRBV6-5 to TRBJ1-1, with TRBD1 as a possible D gene (6 bases). This CDR3 region has 15 residues. Germline V gene lookup returns CDR1 MNHEY and CDR2 SVGAGI. V lost 6 bases and J 0 bases, leaving 14 bases between the germline ends.

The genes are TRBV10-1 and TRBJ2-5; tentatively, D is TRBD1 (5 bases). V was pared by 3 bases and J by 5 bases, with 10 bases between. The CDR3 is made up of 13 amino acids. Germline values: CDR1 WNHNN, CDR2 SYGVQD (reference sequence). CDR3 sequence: CASSEGVLETQYF. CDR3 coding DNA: TGCGCCAGCAGTGAAGGGGTGTTGGAGACCCAGTACTTC.

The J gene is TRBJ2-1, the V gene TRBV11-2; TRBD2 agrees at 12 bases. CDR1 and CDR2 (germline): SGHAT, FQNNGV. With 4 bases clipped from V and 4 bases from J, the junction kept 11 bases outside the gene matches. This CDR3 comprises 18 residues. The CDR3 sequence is CASSSLSSGGALYNEQFF. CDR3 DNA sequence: TGTGCCAGCAGCTCGTTGTCTAGCGGGGGGGCCCTATACAATGAGCAGTTCTTC.

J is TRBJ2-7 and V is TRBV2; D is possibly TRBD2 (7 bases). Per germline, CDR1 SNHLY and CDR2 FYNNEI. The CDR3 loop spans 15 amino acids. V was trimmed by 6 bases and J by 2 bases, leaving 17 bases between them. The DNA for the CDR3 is TGTGCCAGCAGGCTACAGGGAGGGACGACCTACGAGCAGTACTTC. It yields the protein CASRLQGGTTYEQYF.

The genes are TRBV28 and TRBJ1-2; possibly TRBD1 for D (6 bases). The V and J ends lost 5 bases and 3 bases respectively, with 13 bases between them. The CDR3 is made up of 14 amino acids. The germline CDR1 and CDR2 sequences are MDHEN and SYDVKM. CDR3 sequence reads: CASSPAGTYYGYTF. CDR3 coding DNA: TGTGCCAGCAGTCCCGCCGGGACATACTATGGCTACACCTTC.

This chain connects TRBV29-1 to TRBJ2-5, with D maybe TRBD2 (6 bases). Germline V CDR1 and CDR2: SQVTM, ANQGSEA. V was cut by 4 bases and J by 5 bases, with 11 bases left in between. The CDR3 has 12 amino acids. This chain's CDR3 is CSVAAGKETQYF. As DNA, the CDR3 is TGCAGCGTTGCAGCGGGCAAGGAGACCCAGTACTTC. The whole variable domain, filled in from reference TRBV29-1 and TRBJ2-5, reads SAVISQKPSRDICQRGTSLTIQCQVDSQVTMMFWYRQQPGQSLTLIATANQGSEATYESGFVIDKFPISRPNLTFSTLTVSNMSPEDSSIYLCSVAAGKETQYFGPGTRLLVL.

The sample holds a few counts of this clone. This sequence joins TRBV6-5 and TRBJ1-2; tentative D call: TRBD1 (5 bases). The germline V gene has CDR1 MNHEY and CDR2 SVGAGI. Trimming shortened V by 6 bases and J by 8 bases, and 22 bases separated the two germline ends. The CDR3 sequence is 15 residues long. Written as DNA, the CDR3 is TGTGCCAGCAGATCCTCCACCGCGGGGGTTAGGGGCTACACCTTC. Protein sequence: CASRSSTAGVRGYTF.

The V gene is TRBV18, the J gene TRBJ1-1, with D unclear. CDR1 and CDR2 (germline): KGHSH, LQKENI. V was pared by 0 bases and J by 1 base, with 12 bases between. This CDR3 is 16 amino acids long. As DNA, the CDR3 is TGTGCCAGCTCACCACCTTCGGCACGACAGAACACTGAAGCTTTCTTT. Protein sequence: CASSPPSARQNTEAFF.